A single sample is the source of the 13 T cell receptor beta chains below, sequenced in a study of tumor-infiltrating lymphocytes in primary liver carcinoma. Unsorted bulk tissue of about 20-32 mg yielded co-extracted RNA and DNA. The researchers produced TCR beta cDNA from 450 to 600 ng total RNA with a constant-region primer. Libraries covering TCR beta were generated through three nested multiplex PCR rounds (using a slightly modified ARM-PCR). It was with TRBV1-TRBV30 forward primers and a C-beta reverse primer that the first two PCR rounds were run, at approximately 10 cycles each. TCRdb reprocessed the multiplex PCR reads with MiXCR, giving one entry per CDR3 protein. The table records approximately 64,000 distinct CDR3 sequences, approximately 74% of them present only once. The sample was liver tumor tissue from sampling region 4. As for subset: tumor region T4, right-lateral pole. All receptors derive from a man aged 35 to 55 with primary liver carcinoma and hepatitis B virus infection.

As concerns this clonotype: Mismatch with germline at one junction end may stem from a read error. The gene calls are TRBV11-2 and TRBJ2-2, with a possible D match to TRBD2 (5 bases). Germline CDR1 and CDR2: SGHAT and FQNNGV. The CDR3 runs to 15 residues. In DNA form, the CDR3 reads TGTGCCATCAGCTTTGCGGGTTCGAACACCGGGAAGCTGTTTTTT. This codes for CAISFAGSNTGKLFF.

A word on this clonotype: An end of the junction does not agree with germline; a read error may underlie this. V gene TRBV19 combines with J gene TRBJ2-4; tentative D call: TRBD2 (6 bases). The CDR3 has 21 residues. CDR1 and CDR2 (germline): LNHDA, SQIVND (reference sequence). The CDR3 DNA follows: TGTACCAGTAGTATTGAGGGCCAGGGAACTAGCTGGCATAGAGCCAAAAACATTCAGTACTTC. Translation: CTSSIEGQGTSWHRAKNIQYF.

A note on this clonotype: An end of the junction does not agree with germline; a read error may underlie this. J is TRBJ2-7 and V is TRBV12-3 or TRBV12-4; 7 bases are shared with TRBD2. The length of the CDR3 is 15 residues. The DNA of the CDR3 is TGTACCAGCAGTTCAGGCGGGAGTGGGTTCTACGAGCAGTATTTC. The encoded protein is CTSSSGGSGFYEQYF.

The V and J genes are TRBV7-8 and TRBJ2-7; possibly TRBD2 for D (6 bases). Per germline, CDR1 SGHVS and CDR2 FQNEAQ. This CDR3 comprises 15 residues. The germline V and J ends were trimmed by 7 bases and 7 bases, with 23 bases remaining between them. CDR3 DNA: TGTGCCAGCAACGTAATCGCGGGAAGCCGAGGGGAGCAGTACTTC. It translates to CASNVIAGSRGEQYF. Looking up the rest from reference TRBV7-8 and TRBJ2-7 gives the full variable domain: GAGVSQSPRYKVAKRGQDVALRCDPISGHVSLFWYQQALGQGPEFLTYFQNEAQLDKSGLPSDRFFAERPEGSVSTLKIQRTQQEDSAVYLCASNVIAGSRGEQYFGPGTRLTVT.

Points on this clonotype: Given a much more abundant clone one base away, this may be a read error. The CDR3 region is CASSSASTRGINEQYF. The DNA for the CDR3 is TGTGCCAGCAGCTCCGCCTCGACAAGGGGCATCAACGAGCAGTACTTC. The V call is TRBV7-8, the J call TRBJ2-7; possibly TRBD1 for D (5 bases). The CDR3 covers 16 residues. The germline V and J ends were trimmed by 4 bases and 5 bases, with 21 bases remaining between them. Looked up from germline, CDR1 is SGHVS and CDR2 is FQNEAQ.

CDR3 coding DNA: TGCGCCGTTCTTCGGACAGACAGCAATACTGAAGCTTTCTTT. The encoded protein is CAVLRTDSNTEAFF. This chain uses TRBV29-1 with TRBJ1-1, with D maybe TRBD1 (6 bases). This CDR3 contains 14 residues. Germline CDR1 and CDR2: SQVTM and ANQGSEA.

This clonotype was found many times. The chain couples TRBV6-2 or TRBV6-3 to TRBJ2-2; D possibly corresponds to TRBD2 (6 bases). The V gene lost 5 bases and the J gene lost 1 base, with 14 bases spanning the gap. CDR1 MNHEY and CDR2 SVGEGT come from the germline V gene. This CDR3 spans 16 amino acids. This CDR3 reads CASSLTRGQNTGELFF. The CDR3, as DNA: TGTGCCAGCAGTCTGACGCGGGGCCAGAACACCGGGGAGCTGTTTTTT.

In its sample, this clonotype was seen a few times. This clone may be a read error of a much larger clone one base away. V and J are TRBV28 and TRBJ2-2; possible D gene TRBD2, 6 bases. CDR1 is MDHEN and CDR2 is SYDVKM in the germline V gene. The CDR3 has 16 residues. The germline V and J ends were trimmed by 8 bases and 4 bases, with 20 bases remaining between them. CDR3 protein: CASCRTSTGVTGELFF. The CDR3 region has the DNA TGTGCCAGCTGTCGCACTAGCACGGGGGTCACCGGGGAGCTGTTTTTT. Combining the CDR3 with reference TRBV28 and TRBJ2-2 gives the whole variable domain DVKVTQSSRYLVKRTGEKVFLECVQDMDHENMFWYRQDPGLGLRLIYFSYDVKMKEKGDIPEGYSVSREKKERFSLILESASTNQTSMYLCASCRTSTGVTGELFFGEGSRLTVL.

This clonotype appeared a few times. It is likely a read error, because the conserved phenylalanine at the end of the CDR3 is missing. The DNA is omitted, as the CDR3 cannot be located on it reliably, and the CDR3 follows TCRdb's listing. The rearrangement joins TRBV12-3 or TRBV12-4 to TRBJ2-7; the D call in the table, TRBD2, was not verified against the DNA. The CDR3 is 14 residues long, counting both termini. Here the CDR3 reads CASSSLLGLYEQYS.

Comments on this clonotype: An end of the junction does not agree with germline; a read error may underlie this. The J gene is TRBJ2-1, the V gene TRBV6-2 or TRBV6-3; 7 bases line up with TRBD1. The germline V gene encodes CDR1 MNHEY and CDR2 SVGEGT. The CDR3 runs to 15 residues. CDR3 in DNA: TGTACCAGCAATTACCGACAGGGAGCGAGTGATGAGCAATTCTTC. This gives the protein CTSNYRQGASDEQFF.

This clonotype was detected ten times or more. The chain carries TRBV4-2 and TRBJ1-1, with D maybe TRBD1 (5 bases). Trimming stripped 0 bases from V and 8 bases from J, with 13 bases between. The CDR3 length is 14 residues. Germline V gene sequence: CDR1 LGHNA, CDR2 YNFKEQ. CDR3 sequence: CASSQDRGASEAFF. DNA of the CDR3: TGTGCCAGCAGCCAAGATCGAGGGGCGTCGGAAGCTTTCTTT.

Notes on this clonotype: The conserved phenylalanine or tryptophan is not found at the CDR3 terminus, so this likely reflects a read error. The V and J genes are TRBV29-1 and TRBJ2-5; tentatively, D is TRBD1 or TRBD2 (5 bases each). Trimming removed 7 bases at V and 6 bases at J, with 18 bases between. Germline CDR1 SQVTM, CDR2 ANQGSEA. CDR3 size: 13 residues. Here the CDR3 reads CSAAMGVGKTQYL. The DNA of the CDR3 is TGCAGCGCTGCGATGGGGGTTGGGAAGACCCAGTACCTC.

Turning to this clonotype: At one of its ends the junction is not consistent with the germline gene, which may arise from a read error. This chain's CDR3 is CASSLDQGYREQHF. For the CDR3, the DNA is TGTGCCAGCAGCTTGGATCAGGGATACCGCGAGCAGCACTTC. The chain has TRBV5-4 and TRBJ2-7; maybe TRBD1 (5 bases). CDR1 and CDR2 (germline): SGHNT, YYREEE (reference sequence). The CDR3 covers 14 residues.